These 24 T cell receptor beta chains were sequenced from one sample in a study of blood T cell repertoires in COVID-19. Sequencing used immunoSEQ multiplex PCR; TCRdb keeps in-frame clones, though not all of them. Of about 98,000 clones listed, about 90% are singletons. Sequencing input: peripheral blood. The receptors were gathered from a woman aged 45-65 years with COVID-19, enrolled during active disease.

This sequence joins TRBV28 and TRBJ1-2; D not certain. The germline V and J ends were trimmed by 6 bases and 11 bases, with 22 bases remaining between them. Germline CDR1 MDHEN, CDR2 SYDVKM. The CDR3 totals 14 residues. CDR3 sequence (DNA): TGTGCCAGCAGACCGAGGACGGGGATATATGCGTACACCTTC. Amino acid sequence: CASRPRTGIYAYTF.

The V call is TRBV5-5, the J call TRBJ2-7; 7 positions agree with TRBD1. Germline trimming cut 6 bases from V and 2 bases from J; bases unmatched to any gene: 8. Per germline, CDR1 SGHKS and CDR2 YYEKEE (reference sequence). The length of the CDR3 is 14 residues. CDR3 protein: CASNQYRGAYEQYF. The CDR3 DNA is TGTGCCAGCAACCAATACAGGGGAGCCTACGAGCAGTACTTC.

This clone appeared a few times. This sequence joins TRBV10-2 and TRBJ1-1; 8 nucleotides line up with TRBD1. J gave up 4 bases and V 0 bases, and 7 bases lay outside the gene matches. The CDR3 contains 16 residues. The V gene's germline CDR1 is WSHSY and CDR2 SAAADI. The CDR3 spells CASSESGRGRATEAFF. CDR3 DNA: TGCGCCAGCAGTGAGTCGGGCAGGGGGCGCGCCACTGAAGCTTTCTTT.

The chain carries TRBV5-1 and TRBJ2-1, with unresolved D. V lost 3 bases and J lost 4, with 5 bases in between. The CDR3 sequence is 12 residues long. Germline CDR1 SGHRS, CDR2 YFSETQ. CDR3 coding DNA: TGCGCCAGCAGCTACACGTACAATGAGCAGTTCTTC. This sequence encodes CASSYTYNEQFF.

The genes are TRBV5-1 and TRBJ2-3, with 11 bases that match TRBD2. The CDR3 is 17 residues long. The germline CDR1 and CDR2 sequences are SGHRS and YFSETQ. The V and J ends lost 0 bases and 2 bases, in that order; junction bases with no gene match: 5. As DNA, the CDR3 is TGCGCCAGCAGCTTGGAGCTAGCGGGGGGATACACAGATACGCAGTATTTT. Its protein is CASSLELAGGYTDTQYF.

This chain uses TRBV27 with TRBJ2-2, with a tentative D call TRBD1 (6 bases). V lost 8 bases and J lost 3, with 7 bases in between. The CDR3 covers 12 residues. Germline V gives CDR1 MNHEY, CDR2 SMNVEV (reference sequence). The CDR3 DNA sequence: TGTGCCAGCGGACAGTACACCGGGGAGCTGTTTTTT. Translated, it gives CASGQYTGELFF.

The V gene is TRBV4-1, the J gene TRBJ2-5; 9 nucleotides match TRBD2. The CDR3 has 14 residues. After removal of 2 bases from V and 5 bases from J, the junction contained 3 bases not matched to a gene. The V gene's germline CDR1 is MGHRA and CDR2 YSYEKL. CDR3 nucleotide sequence: TGCGCCAGCAGCCAATTAGCGGGGGTGGAGACCCAGTACTTC. Translating gives CASSQLAGVETQYF.

The gene calls are TRBV10-1 and TRBJ2-7; D unclear. This CDR3 has 12 amino acids. The germline V gene encodes CDR1 WNHNN and CDR2 SYGVQD (reference sequence). Between the trimmed V and J ends, which lost 0 bases and 7 bases, there was a span of 7 bases. The CDR3 loop is CASSESSREQYF. As DNA, the CDR3 is TGCGCCAGCAGTGAGTCGTCGAGGGAGCAGTACTTC.

This chain connects TRBV5-4 to TRBJ1-5, with TRBD1 matching over 7 bases. There are 14 residues in the CDR3. The J segment lost 3 bases and the V segment lost 4 bases, leaving 4 bases of the junction unmatched. Germline loops: CDR1 SGHNT, CDR2 YYREEE (reference sequence). The chain's CDR3 is CASSPEGANQPQHF. DNA of the CDR3: TGTGCCAGCAGCCCCGAGGGGGCCAATCAGCCCCAGCATTTT.

The chain links TRBV30 to TRBJ2-4, with 16 bases matching TRBD2. CDR1 and CDR2 from the germline V gene are GTSNPN and SVGIG (reference sequence). The CDR3 consists of 17 residues. After removal of 5 bases from V and 6 bases from J, the junction contained 10 bases not matched to a gene. Here the CDR3 DNA reads TGTGCCTGGGGGGTCGGGACTAGCGGGAGGGCTGGAAACATTCAGTACTTC. This translates into CAWGVGTSGRAGNIQYF.

The V gene is TRBV6-5, the J gene TRBJ2-5; a weak D match, TRBD1 (5 bases). The germline V gene encodes CDR1 MNHEY and CDR2 SVGAGI. Trimming stripped 4 bases from V and 4 bases from J, with 16 bases between. This CDR3 comprises 15 residues. CDR3: CASSSPQGWRETQYF. The CDR3 DNA sequence: TGTGCCAGCAGTTCCCCTCAGGGTTGGAGAGAGACCCAGTACTTC.

A single count supports this clone. The chain carries TRBV3-1 (or the pseudogene TRBV3-2) and TRBJ1-6; tentative D call: TRBD1 (6 bases). Trimming cost V 3 bases and J 8 bases, with 8 bases left between them. The germline gives CDR1 LGHDT, CDR2 YNNKEL (reference sequence). CDR3 length: 13 residues. The CDR3 is CASSQNRDSPLHF. The CDR3, as DNA: TGTGCCAGCAGCCAGAACAGGGATTCACCCCTCCACTTT.

V is TRBV28 and J is TRBJ2-1; TRBD1 matches 7 bases. The V segment lost 3 bases and the J segment 7 bases; nucleotides outside the gene matches: 9. This CDR3 has 15 amino acids. Germline CDR1 MDHEN, CDR2 SYDVKM. The CDR3 nucleotides are TGTGCCAGCAGTTTTTCCCAGGGGGATTGGAATGAGCAGTTCTTC. Translated: CASSFSQGDWNEQFF.

V usage is TRBV5-1 and J usage is TRBJ2-7, with D perhaps TRBD2 (5 bases). Germline V lookup: CDR1 SGHRS, CDR2 YFSETQ. The length of the CDR3 is 15 residues. V lost 0 bases and J 0 bases, leaving 10 bases between the germline ends. CDR3 loop: CASSLGGSNSYEQYF. The CDR3 DNA follows: TGCGCCAGCAGCTTGGGTGGGAGCAACTCCTACGAGCAGTACTTC.

The chain carries TRBV27 and TRBJ2-1; 10 bases are shared with TRBD2. The CDR3 runs 19 residues. The germline V gene has CDR1 MNHEY and CDR2 SMNVEV (reference sequence). V was clipped by 6 bases and J by 2 bases; unmatched bases: 16. Written as DNA, the CDR3 is TGTGCCAGCAGCTCGGGATGGAGCGGGGGGGCCGTCCCCTACAATGAGCAGTTCTTC. It translates to CASSSGWSGGAVPYNEQFF.

This chain joins TRBV7-2 and TRBJ2-7, with 8 bases fitting TRBD2. The germline CDR1 and CDR2 sequences are SGHTA and FQGNSA. V was pared by 4 bases and J by 2 bases, with 4 bases of the junction left unmatched. CDR3 length equals 14 residues. The CDR3 reads CASSSGGGPYEQYF. DNA of the CDR3: TGTGCCAGCAGCTCCGGGGGGGGGCCCTACGAGCAGTACTTC.

This clone was observed a single time. The chain recombines TRBV18 with TRBJ1-1, with a weak D call TRBD1 (5 bases). Looked up from germline, CDR1 is KGHSH and CDR2 is LQKENI. The V and J ends lost 3 bases and 5 bases respectively, with 19 bases between them. The CDR3 loop spans 16 amino acids. CDR3 loop: CASSPLGLGQGTEAFF. The DNA for the CDR3 is TGTGCCAGCTCACCCCTGGGACTGGGGCAGGGAACTGAAGCTTTCTTT.

The chain carries TRBV6-6 and TRBJ2-1, with 9 bases identical to TRBD2. This CDR3 has 15 residues. Trimming removed 10 bases from V and 10 bases from J; junction bases left unmatched: 17. Germline V gene lookup returns CDR1 MNHNY and CDR2 SVGAGI (reference sequence). This CDR3 is CATLPWAGGPGEQFF. CDR3 sequence (DNA): TGTGCCACCCTACCGTGGGCGGGGGGGCCCGGGGAGCAGTTCTTC.

This clone came up once. The chain recombines TRBV6-2 or TRBV6-3 with TRBJ2-1; D possibly corresponds to TRBD1 (6 bases). The ends were cut back, 1 base at V and 11 bases at J, with 15 bases in the middle. The germline CDR1 and CDR2 sequences are MNHEY and SVGEGT. The CDR3 spans 14 residues. The CDR3 region is CASSYYYSDSQQFF. The DNA of the CDR3 is TGTGCCAGCAGTTACTACTACTCGGACAGCCAGCAGTTCTTC.

This sequence joins TRBV27 and TRBJ2-1, with 9 bases aligning to TRBD1. CDR3 size: 16 residues. With V trimmed by 7 bases and J by 4 bases, 11 bases remained unmatched. Germline values: CDR1 MNHEY, CDR2 SMNVEV (reference sequence). The CDR3, as DNA: TGTGCCAGCAAGACGCAAACAGGGGGCGGGTACAATGAGCAGTTCTTC. It translates to CASKTQTGGGYNEQFF.

This clone has more than one count but fewer than ten. The rearrangement joins TRBV20-1 to TRBJ1-4; D is unresolved. The CDR3 has 17 residues. V was clipped by 3 bases and J by 0 bases, with 17 bases between them. Germline CDR1 DFQATT, CDR2 SNEGSKA (reference sequence). Written as DNA, the CDR3 is TGCAGTGCTAGTACTTGGTCCGATACCGCAACTAATGAAAAACTGTTTTTT. Its translation is CSASTWSDTATNEKLFF.

This chain joins TRBV3-1 (or the pseudogene TRBV3-2) and TRBJ1-5; D is undetermined. In germline, CDR1 is LGHDT, CDR2 YNNKEL (reference sequence). V lost 2 bases and J 4 bases, leaving 6 bases between the germline ends. CDR3 length: 13 residues. CDR3 loop: CASSQRGNQPQHF. CDR3 in DNA: TGTGCCAGCAGCCAAAGAGGGAATCAGCCCCAGCATTTT.

This clone was seen a few times. The chain uses TRBV14 and TRBJ1-5, with D possibly TRBD1 on 5 matching bases. CDR3 size: 19 residues. The germline V gene has CDR1 SGHDN and CDR2 FVKESK. V lost 4 bases, J lost 5 bases, and 27 bases lay in between. The CDR3 here is CASSPNPGEGHLGHQPQHF. In nucleotides, the CDR3 is TGTGCCAGCAGCCCAAACCCGGGGGAGGGCCATCTGGGCCATCAGCCCCAGCATTTT. Variable domain in full (rest from reference TRBV14 and TRBJ1-5): EAGVTQFPSHSVIEKGQTVTLRCDPISGHDNLYWYRRVMGKEIKFLLHFVKESKQDESGMPNNRFLAERTGGTYSTLKVQPAELEDSGVYFCASSPNPGEGHLGHQPQHFGDGTRLSIL.

V is TRBV19 and J is TRBJ2-5, with 8 bases fitting TRBD2. Germline values: CDR1 LNHDA, CDR2 SQIVND (reference sequence). The CDR3 is made up of 15 amino acids. Germline trimming cut 3 bases from V and 2 bases from J; bases unmatched to any gene: 5. This CDR3 is CASSISAGVQETQYF. CDR3 sequence (DNA): TGTGCCAGTAGTATCTCAGCGGGGGTTCAAGAGACCCAGTACTTC.